Each of the 12 T cell receptor beta chains below was sequenced from the same sample in a study of tumor-infiltrating lymphocytes in primary liver carcinoma. cDNA specific to TCR beta was made from 500 ng of total RNA, with a constant-region primer employed for priming. Researchers made the TCR beta libraries by running three nested multiplex PCR rounds with slightly modified ARM-PCR. Researchers ran the first two PCR rounds for about 11 cycles each with TRBV1-TRBV30 forward primers and a C-beta reverse primer. TCRdb itself ran the multiplex PCR reads through MiXCR, one entry per CDR3 protein. The sample contains about 180,000 distinct CDR3 sequences, 50% to 75% of which appear only once. They got blood RNA out of unsorted whole blood and also pulled out germline DNA. The sample taken for sequencing was peripheral blood. The receptor set was obtained from a man in his forties with primary liver carcinoma and hepatitis B virus infection.

This chain connects TRBV30 to TRBJ2-5; D is unresolved. The germline CDR1 and CDR2 sequences are GTSNPN and SVGIG (reference sequence). Trimming pared 4 bases from V and 0 bases from J, leaving 9 bases between. The CDR3 has 13 residues. The CDR3 reads CAWTLPNQETQYF. The DNA of the CDR3 is TGTGCCTGGACTCTGCCCAACCAAGAGACCCAGTACTTC.

There are many counts of this clonotype. The J gene is TRBJ1-2, the V gene TRBV11-2, with a tentative D call TRBD1 (5 bases). CDR1 SGHAT and CDR2 FQNNGV come from the germline V gene. The CDR3 length is 15 residues. With 5 bases removed from V and 2 bases from J, the gap between germline ends came to 15 bases. CDR3: CASSAWDRTNYGYTF. In DNA form, the CDR3 reads TGTGCCAGCAGCGCGTGGGACCGAACGAACTATGGCTACACCTTC.

The chain joins TRBV12-3 or TRBV12-4 to TRBJ2-1; no firm D call. Trimming took off 7 bases at V and 4 bases at J, with 8 bases between the two ends. This CDR3 is 12 amino acids long. The CDR3 protein is CASTLGYNEQFF. CDR3 nucleotide sequence: TGTGCCAGCACCCTGGGTTACAATGAGCAGTTCTTC.

Regarding this clonotype: Mismatch with germline at one junction end may stem from a read error. V gene TRBV5-4 combines with J gene TRBJ2-2, with D unresolved. The germline V gene has CDR1 SGHNT and CDR2 YYREEE (reference sequence). This CDR3 is 16 amino acids long. The CDR3 DNA sequence: TGTGCCAACAGCCCTCCCGGGCGCCTCAACACCGGGGAGCTGTTTTTT. This gives the protein CANSPPGRLNTGELFF.

This rearrangement joins TRBV28 to TRBJ2-3; no definite D call. The length of the CDR3 is 11 residues. Trimming removed 6 bases at V and 8 bases at J, with 9 bases between. Germline loops: CDR1 MDHEN, CDR2 SYDVKM. The CDR3 sequence: CASRGPGTQYF. The CDR3 bases are TGTGCCAGCAGGGGCCCGGGTACGCAGTATTTT.

For this clonotype: The junction differs from germline at one of its ends, possibly a read error. The rearrangement joins TRBV4-1 to TRBJ2-2, with D perhaps matching TRBD2 (5 bases). This CDR3 spans 19 amino acids. Germline CDR1 reads MGHRA; CDR2 reads YSYEKL. For the CDR3, the DNA is TGCGTCAGCAGCCAAGCGCCGAGGTTGACACTTAAGAACACCGGGGAGCTGTTTTTC. Its protein product is CVSSQAPRLTLKNTGELFF.

The chain couples TRBV28 to TRBJ2-7; 7 positions agree with TRBD1. Per germline, CDR1 MDHEN and CDR2 SYDVKM. V shed 6 bases and J 5 bases; nucleotides not matched to a gene: 10. CDR3 length: 14 amino acids. The CDR3 DNA reads TGTGCCAGCAGGAATCCGACAGGGACGGACGAGCAGTACTTC. This codes for CASRNPTGTDEQYF.

The CDR3: CASSLEGKVDTQYF. The CDR3 nucleotides read TGTGCCAGCAGTTTAGAGGGTAAAGTCGATACGCAGTATTTT. The chain links TRBV28 to TRBJ2-3; tentative D call: TRBD2 (5 bases). CDR1 and CDR2 (germline): MDHEN, SYDVKM. CDR3 length equals 14 residues. V was shortened by 2 bases and J by 6 bases, with 12 bases between the two germline ends.

The chain employs TRBV7-8 and TRBJ2-1; TRBD2 aligns across 9 bases. The ends lost 2 bases at V and 0 bases at J; junction bases unmatched: 5. CDR1 and CDR2 from the germline V gene are SGHVS and FQNEAQ. This CDR3 has 17 residues. This chain's CDR3 is CASSLLLAGPSYNEQFF. The CDR3 nucleotides read TGTGCCAGCAGCTTACTCCTAGCGGGGCCCTCCTACAATGAGCAGTTCTTC.

This chain links TRBV11-2 with TRBJ2-5; D remains unclear. Germline V gene sequence: CDR1 SGHAT, CDR2 FQNNGV. The V and J ends lost 0 bases and 3 bases respectively, with 11 bases between them. This CDR3 spans 15 amino acids. CDR3 sequence: CASSLEGGLEETQYF. The CDR3 nucleotides read TGTGCCAGCAGCTTAGAGGGTGGGCTGGAAGAGACCCAGTACTTC.

A note on this clonotype: This may stem from a read error, because a much larger clone lies one nucleotide away. The chain recombines TRBV29-1 with TRBJ2-1, with 9 nucleotides matching TRBD2. Germline V gives CDR1 SQVTM, CDR2 ANQGSEA. This CDR3 contains 14 residues. CDR3 nucleotides: TGCAGCGTTGAAGAACTAGCGGGCCTCAATGAGCGGTTCTTC. It codes for CSVEELAGLNERFF.

Only a few counts were recorded for this clonotype. The V gene is TRBV6-5, the J gene TRBJ2-1, with 10 positions matching TRBD2. From germline, CDR1 is MNHEY and CDR2 SVGAGI. The CDR3 length is 13 residues. The V segment lost 8 bases and the J segment 7 bases; nucleotides outside the gene matches: 5. DNA for the CDR3: TGTGCCAGCTCTAATAGCGGGAGGAATGAGCAGTTCTTC. The encoded protein is CASSNSGRNEQFF.